The next 31 T cell receptor beta chains were all read from a single sample in a study of cytomegalovirus exposure and HLA in healthy donors. In the PCR, 60 Vbeta and 13 Jbeta primers were used. The repertoire was sequenced with immunoSEQ multiplex PCR; TCRdb's copy has only in-frame clones and lacks some. The data contain fewer than 150,000 clones, less than 90% of them seen just once; the ten biggest clones take up about 0.22%. Specimen: PBMCs. Receptor source: a man aged 50 or older in good health and CMV-seronegative.

The rearrangement uses TRBV7-3 and TRBJ1-2, with TRBD1 identical over 11 bases. The CDR3 covers 15 residues. Germline V gives CDR1 SGHTA, CDR2 FQGTGA. V gave up 5 bases and J gave up 7 bases; unmatched junction bases: 9. The CDR3 loop reads CASSRDGQGASGYTF. In DNA, the CDR3 is TGTGCCAGCAGCCGAGACGGACAGGGGGCTTCTGGCTACACCTTC.

V is TRBV19 and J is TRBJ1-2, with TRBD1 matching 7 bases. Germline V CDR1 and CDR2: LNHDA, SQIVND (reference sequence). V lost 5 bases and J lost 0; bases outside the gene matches: 15. The CDR3 sequence is 18 residues long. CDR3 coding DNA: TGTGCCAGTAGTCCTTCCGTAGGACAGGAGAGATCTAACTATGGCTACACCTTC. This codes for CASSPSVGQERSNYGYTF.

This rearrangement joins TRBV7-2 to TRBJ2-1, with 8 nucleotides matching TRBD2. From germline, CDR1 is SGHTA and CDR2 FQGNSA. The V segment lost 5 bases and the J segment 2 bases; nucleotides outside the gene matches: 8. The CDR3 runs 16 residues. CDR3 loop: CASSRVEAGAYNEQFF. The DNA for the CDR3 is TGTGCCAGCAGCCGCGTCGAAGCGGGAGCCTACAATGAGCAGTTCTTC.

V usage is TRBV29-1 and J usage is TRBJ1-5; 9 positions match TRBD1. The V gene end was trimmed by 7 bases and the J gene end by 2 bases; junction bases not matched to a gene: 6. The CDR3 extends over 14 amino acids. From germline, CDR1 is SQVTM and CDR2 ANQGSEA. CDR3 DNA: TGCAGCGCTAGGACAGGGGCCGGCAATCAGCCCCAGCATTTT. Its translation: CSARTGAGNQPQHF.

J is TRBJ2-5 and V is TRBV19; 9 nucleotides agree with TRBD2. CDR1 is LNHDA, CDR2 SQIVND, per germline (reference sequence). The CDR3 loop spans 15 amino acids. With 9 bases clipped from V and 3 bases from J, the junction kept 11 bases outside the gene matches. The CDR3 region has the DNA TGTGCCAGCCGACCCCAGCTAGCGGGGAAAGAGACCCAGTACTTC. Amino acids: CASRPQLAGKETQYF.

The J gene is TRBJ2-3, the V gene TRBV6-4, with unresolved D. From germline, CDR1 is MRHNA and CDR2 SNTAGT. Trimming took 7 bases from V and 3 from J, leaving 8 bases between them. CDR3 length equals 12 residues. CDR3 in DNA: TGTGCCAGCACCGTAACTACAGATACGCAGTATTTT. Its protein is CASTVTTDTQYF.

V gene TRBV7-2 combines with J gene TRBJ2-6, with 8 nucleotides matching TRBD1. With 5 bases clipped from V and 0 bases from J, the junction kept 9 bases outside the gene matches. The CDR3 totals 18 residues. Per the germline V gene, CDR1 is SGHTA and CDR2 is FQGNSA. The CDR3 nucleotides are TGTGCCAGCAGCCCTACAGGGGGATTAAGCTCTGGGGCCAACGTCCTGACTTTC. Translation gives CASSPTGGLSSGANVLTF.

A single count supports this clone. This chain uses TRBV6-4 with TRBJ2-1; TRBD1 matches 8 bases. The germline gives CDR1 MRHNA, CDR2 SNTAGT. With V trimmed by 2 bases and J by 6 bases, 3 bases remained unmatched. The CDR3 totals 14 residues. The CDR3 region has the DNA TGTGCCAGCAGTGACCCGACAGGGGCCAATGAGCAGTTCTTC. It yields the protein CASSDPTGANEQFF.

The rearrangement uses TRBV7-2 and TRBJ1-4; unclear D gene. The germline V gene has CDR1 SGHTA and CDR2 FQGNSA. Between the trimmed V and J ends, which lost 0 bases and 7 bases, there was a span of 15 bases. The CDR3 has 16 amino acids. The CDR3 reads CASSLAQDPRGEKLFF. CDR3 nucleotide sequence: TGTGCCAGCAGCTTAGCGCAGGACCCCCGGGGTGAAAAACTGTTTTTT.

This clone has only a few counts. This sequence joins TRBV6-5 and TRBJ1-4; D is ambiguous. CDR1 is MNHEY, CDR2 SVGAGI, per germline. Trimming shortened V by 4 bases and J by 11 bases, and 11 bases separated the two germline ends. CDR3 length equals 12 residues. The CDR3, as DNA: TGTGCCAGCAGTTTATATAGAGGGAAACTGTTTTTT. Amino acids: CASSLYRGKLFF.

The V and J genes are TRBV29-1 and TRBJ2-7, with 7 nucleotides matching TRBD1. The CDR3 consists of 14 residues. V gave up 4 bases and J gave up 5 bases; unmatched junction bases: 11. Germline V gene sequence: CDR1 SQVTM, CDR2 ANQGSEA. This CDR3 reads CSVVLIGQVDEQYF. In nucleotides, the CDR3 is TGCAGCGTTGTCCTGATTGGACAGGTTGACGAGCAGTACTTC.

This clone was seen more than once but under ten times. The rearrangement links TRBV28 to TRBJ2-5; 7 bases line up with TRBD1. CDR1 is MDHEN, CDR2 SYDVKM, per germline. The CDR3 has 16 residues. The ends lost 6 bases at V and 2 bases at J; junction bases unmatched: 12. The CDR3 coding sequence is TGTGCCAGCAGGTCCTACCGGGACAGCGAGCAAGAGACCCAGTACTTC. This translates into CASRSYRDSEQETQYF.

This clone occurred a few times. The chain recombines TRBV7-2 with TRBJ2-5, with 8 bases aligning to TRBD1. V lost 5 bases to trimming and J lost 3 bases; unmatched junction nucleotides: 5. The CDR3 totals 14 residues. Looked up from germline, CDR1 is SGHTA and CDR2 is FQGNSA. The CDR3 nucleotides read TGTGCCAGCAGCAAAGACAGGGGAGAAGAGACCCAGTACTTC. The encoded protein is CASSKDRGEETQYF.

The chain recombines TRBV7-8 with TRBJ2-3; 9 nucleotides line up with TRBD1. This CDR3 has 14 residues. The germline CDR1 and CDR2 sequences are SGHVS and FQNEAQ. V shed 5 bases, J shed 6 bases, and the junction held 6 bases outside the gene matches. The CDR3 sequence: CASSHRDRADTQYF. As DNA, the CDR3 is TGTGCCAGCAGCCACCGGGACAGGGCTGATACGCAGTATTTT.

V and J are TRBV7-9 and TRBJ2-7; tentative D call: TRBD2 (6 bases). V dropped 1 base and J dropped 0 bases, with 10 bases sitting between them. The CDR3 contains 15 residues. Germline V gene sequence: CDR1 SEHNR, CDR2 FQNEAQ (reference sequence). The CDR3 sequence: CASSLDAGSSYEQYF. CDR3 in DNA: TGTGCCAGCAGCTTAGACGCGGGAAGCTCCTACGAGCAGTACTTC.

The V gene is TRBV11-2, the J gene TRBJ2-3; no reliable D call. V lost 5 bases and J lost 3, with 12 bases in between. Germline CDR1 and CDR2: SGHAT and FQNNGV. The CDR3 consists of 14 residues. CDR3 sequence: CASSALIRTDTQYF. In DNA, the CDR3 is TGTGCCAGCAGCGCCTTGATTAGAACAGATACGCAGTATTTT.

V usage is TRBV5-8 and J usage is TRBJ1-4; TRBD1 matches 10 bases. Per germline, CDR1 SGHTS and CDR2 YDEGEE. The length of the CDR3 is 16 residues. V trimming: 3 bases; J trimming: 7 bases; junction bases outside the gene matches: 9. CDR3 protein: CASSWDRGGSPEKLFF. The DNA of the CDR3 is TGTGCCAGCAGCTGGGACAGGGGCGGGAGTCCTGAAAAACTGTTTTTT.

Notes on this clone: Additional DNA sequences in this sample encode the identical CDR3. This sequence joins TRBV29-1 and TRBJ2-2, with 11 bases that match TRBD1. After removal of 6 bases from V and 0 bases from J, the junction contained 0 bases not matched to a gene. Germline assignment: CDR1 SQVTM and CDR2 ANQGSEA. This CDR3 region has 14 residues. The CDR3 protein is CSVGQGANTGELFF. CDR3 DNA sequence: TGCAGCGTGGGACAGGGGGCGAACACCGGGGAGCTGTTTTTT.

V is TRBV11-2 and J is TRBJ2-5; D might be TRBD1 (5 bases). Germline lookup yields CDR1 SGHAT and CDR2 FQNNGV. The CDR3 runs to 12 residues. V was shortened by 4 bases and J by 6 bases, with 9 bases between the two germline ends. This CDR3 is CASSSRVQTQYF. CDR3 sequence (DNA): TGTGCCAGCAGCTCCAGGGTTCAGACCCAGTACTTC.

This sequence joins TRBV7-6 and TRBJ2-3; 7 bases are a match to TRBD2. The trim removed 5 bases at V and 0 bases at J, leaving 5 bases unmatched. Per the germline V gene, CDR1 is SGHVS and CDR2 is FNYEAQ. The CDR3 totals 15 residues. CDR3 DNA sequence: TGTGCCAGCAGCATCAGCGGGGTCAGCACAGATACGCAGTATTTT. Protein product: CASSISGVSTDTQYF.

The chain's CDR3 is CSAGTSGSETQYF. The CDR3 nucleotides are TGCAGCGCAGGGACTAGCGGGAGCGAGACCCAGTACTTC. V gene TRBV29-1 combines with J gene TRBJ2-5, with 14 positions matching TRBD2. Germline V lookup: CDR1 SQVTM, CDR2 ANQGSEA. CDR3 length equals 13 residues. V gave up 7 bases and J gave up 5 bases; unmatched junction bases: 3.

The gene calls are TRBV7-6 and TRBJ2-1, with 11 positions matching TRBD2. This CDR3 is built from 21 residues. V shed 5 bases and J 0 bases; nucleotides not matched to a gene: 18. The germline V gene encodes CDR1 SGHVS and CDR2 FNYEAQ. The CDR3, as DNA: TGTGCCAGCAGCCATCGGGGCGCGGCTAGCGGGGGGCTAAGCTCCTACAATGAGCAGTTCTTC. Translation: CASSHRGAASGGLSSYNEQFF.

About this clone itself: An end of the junction differs from the germline gene, which may be a read error. This sequence joins TRBV7-7 and TRBJ1-2, with 7 bases fitting TRBD1. This CDR3 has 13 residues. Germline assignment: CDR1 SSHAT and CDR2 FNYEAQ (reference sequence). The CDR3 DNA reads TGTGCTAGCAGCTTACCAACAGGGGATGGCTACCCCTTC. This encodes CASSLPTGDGYPF.

The chain uses TRBV7-8 and TRBJ1-3; D remains ambiguous. The CDR3 spans 17 residues. Trimming left V 3 bases short and J 0 bases short, with 15 bases between. Germline-derived CDR1 and CDR2 are SGHVS and FQNEAQ. The CDR3 DNA reads TGTGCCAGCAGCTTCATGGCCGCTCTTTCCTCTGGAAACACCATATATTTT. Translated: CASSFMAALSSGNTIYF.

This chain connects TRBV4-2 to TRBJ2-2; 10 positions match TRBD2. V shed 3 bases, J shed 7 bases, and the junction held 8 bases outside the gene matches. This CDR3 has 16 amino acids. Germline CDR1 is LGHNA and CDR2 is YNFKEQ. The CDR3, as DNA: TGTGCCAGCAGCCAGGAGGTAGCGGGAGGTGTCGGGGAGCTGTTTTTT. The encoded protein is CASSQEVAGGVGELFF.

The chain links TRBV15 to TRBJ1-4, with D possibly being TRBD1 (5 bases). This CDR3 region has 16 residues. V lost 5 bases, J lost 5 bases, and 18 bases lay in between. Germline values: CDR1 LNHNV, CDR2 YYDKDF (reference sequence). The CDR3: CATSPGPGTNNEKLFF. In DNA form, the CDR3 reads TGTGCCACCAGCCCGGGTCCCGGGACTAACAATGAAAAACTGTTTTTT.

The chain recombines TRBV19 with TRBJ1-2, with D perhaps TRBD1 (5 bases). The CDR3 covers 17 residues. Germline CDR1 reads LNHDA; CDR2 reads SQIVND (reference sequence). V was shortened by 7 bases and J by 8 bases, with 29 bases between the two germline ends. The CDR3 DNA follows: TGTGCCAGTACCTTAGATCGAACCGGTCTCCGGGGGTCGGGCTACACCTTC. Protein sequence: CASTLDRTGLRGSGYTF.

The rearrangement uses TRBV5-1 and TRBJ1-2, with 7 bases that match TRBD1. Germline V gene sequence: CDR1 SGHRS, CDR2 YFSETQ. The junction had 6 bases not matched to a gene; V was cut back by 4 bases and J by 6 bases. This CDR3 is 13 amino acids long. Here the CDR3 reads CASSTARGDGYTF. CDR3 nucleotides: TGCGCCAGCAGCACCGCCAGGGGGGATGGCTACACCTTC.

The chain has TRBV6-5 and TRBJ1-4; D is uncertain. CDR1 and CDR2 from the germline V gene are MNHEY and SVGAGI. This CDR3 is 14 amino acids long. Trimming removed 3 bases at V and 4 bases at J, with 9 bases between. CDR3 nucleotides: TGTGCCAGCAGTTATAGCCGTATTAATGAAAAACTGTTTTTT. Protein product: CASSYSRINEKLFF.

The chain employs TRBV5-6 and TRBJ2-2; 11 bases are a match to TRBD1. The CDR3 spans 18 residues. Trimming took 4 bases from V and 5 from J; bases not matched to a gene: 13. Germline CDR1 reads SGHDT; CDR2 reads YYEEEE. In nucleotides, the CDR3 is TGTGCCAGCAGCATCGTCACAAGGACAGGGGGCAGGACCGGGGAGCTGTTTTTT. Residues: CASSIVTRTGGRTGELFF.

The rearrangement links TRBV9 to TRBJ1-6; 7 bases map to TRBD1. Germline V gene lookup returns CDR1 SGDLS and CDR2 YYNGEE. Unmatched junction bases numbered 10, after V lost 4 bases and J lost 9 bases. This CDR3 has 15 amino acids. The CDR3 loop reads CASSPSGQPISPLHF. The CDR3 bases are TGTGCCAGCAGCCCATCGGGACAGCCAATTTCACCCCTCCACTTT.